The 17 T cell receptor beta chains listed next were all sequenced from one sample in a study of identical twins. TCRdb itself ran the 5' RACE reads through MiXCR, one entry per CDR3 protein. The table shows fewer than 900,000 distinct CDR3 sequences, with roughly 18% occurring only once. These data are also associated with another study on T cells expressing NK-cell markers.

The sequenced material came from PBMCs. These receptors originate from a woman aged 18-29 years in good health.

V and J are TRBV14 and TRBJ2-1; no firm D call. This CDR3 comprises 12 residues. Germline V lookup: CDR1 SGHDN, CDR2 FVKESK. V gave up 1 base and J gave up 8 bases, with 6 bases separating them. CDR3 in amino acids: CASSQVVYEQFF. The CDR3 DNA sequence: TGTGCCAGCAGCCAAGTCGTCTATGAGCAGTTCTTC.

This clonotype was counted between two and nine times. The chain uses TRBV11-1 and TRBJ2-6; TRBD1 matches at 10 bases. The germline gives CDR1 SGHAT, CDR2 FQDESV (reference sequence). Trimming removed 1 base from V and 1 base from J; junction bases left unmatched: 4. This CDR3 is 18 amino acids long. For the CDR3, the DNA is TGTGCCAGCAGCTTAGGGGACAGGGGCCGATCTGGGGCCAACGTCCTGACTTTC. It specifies CASSLGDRGRSGANVLTF.

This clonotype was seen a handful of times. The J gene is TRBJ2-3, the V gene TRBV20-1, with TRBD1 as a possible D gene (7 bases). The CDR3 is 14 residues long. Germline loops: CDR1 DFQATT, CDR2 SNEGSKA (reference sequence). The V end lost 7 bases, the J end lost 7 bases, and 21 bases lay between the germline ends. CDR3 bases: TGCAGTGTCAGGGGGGCAGTTAGCCTAAATACGCAGTATTTT. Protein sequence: CSVRGAVSLNTQYF.

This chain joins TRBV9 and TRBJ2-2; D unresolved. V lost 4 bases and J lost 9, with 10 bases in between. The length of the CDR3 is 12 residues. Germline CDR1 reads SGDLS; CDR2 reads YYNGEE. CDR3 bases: TGTGCCAGCAGCCGAGAGTCCCGGGAGCTGTTTTTT. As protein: CASSRESRELFF.

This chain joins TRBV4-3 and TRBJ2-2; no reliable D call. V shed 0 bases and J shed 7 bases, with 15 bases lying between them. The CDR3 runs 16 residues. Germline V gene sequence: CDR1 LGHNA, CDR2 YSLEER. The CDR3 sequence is CASSQDRADLHGELFF. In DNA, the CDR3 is TGCGCCAGCAGCCAAGATAGGGCAGATTTACACGGGGAGCTGTTTTTT.

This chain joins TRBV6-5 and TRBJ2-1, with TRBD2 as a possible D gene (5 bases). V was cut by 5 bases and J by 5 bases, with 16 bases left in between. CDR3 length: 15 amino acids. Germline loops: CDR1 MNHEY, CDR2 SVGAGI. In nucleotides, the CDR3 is TGTGCCAGCAGTACTCCGAGGACTGAAGACAATGAGCAGTTCTTC. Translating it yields CASSTPRTEDNEQFF.

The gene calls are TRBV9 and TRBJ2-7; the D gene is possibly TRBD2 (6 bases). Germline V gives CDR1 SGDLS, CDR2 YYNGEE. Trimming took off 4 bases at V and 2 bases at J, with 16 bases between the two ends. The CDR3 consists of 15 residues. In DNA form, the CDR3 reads TGTGCCAGCAGCCCCCGGGAGACGGGCACCTACGAGCAGTACTTC. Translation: CASSPRETGTYEQYF. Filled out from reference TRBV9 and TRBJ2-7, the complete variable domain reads DSGVTQTPKHLITATGQRVTLRCSPRSGDLSVYWYQQSLDQGLQFLIQYYNGEERAKGNILERFSAQQFPDLHSELNLSSLELGDSALYFCASSPRETGTYEQYFGPGTRLTVT.

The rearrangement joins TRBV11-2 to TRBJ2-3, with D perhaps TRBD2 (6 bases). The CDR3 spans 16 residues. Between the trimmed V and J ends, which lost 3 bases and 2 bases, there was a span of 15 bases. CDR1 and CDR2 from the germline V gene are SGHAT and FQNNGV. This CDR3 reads CASSFPAGTYTDTQYF. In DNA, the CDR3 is TGTGCCAGCAGCTTTCCAGCCGGGACTTACACAGATACGCAGTATTTT.

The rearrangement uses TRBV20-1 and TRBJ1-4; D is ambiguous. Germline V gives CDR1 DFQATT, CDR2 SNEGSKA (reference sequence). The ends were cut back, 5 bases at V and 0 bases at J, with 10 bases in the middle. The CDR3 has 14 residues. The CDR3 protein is CSAFFLTTNEKLFF. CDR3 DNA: TGCAGTGCTTTCTTTCTTACAACTAATGAAAAACTGTTTTTT.

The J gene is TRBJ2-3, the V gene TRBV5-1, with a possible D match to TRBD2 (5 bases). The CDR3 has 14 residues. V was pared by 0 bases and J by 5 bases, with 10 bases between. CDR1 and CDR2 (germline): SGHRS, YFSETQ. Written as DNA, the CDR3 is TGCGCCAGCAGCTTGGAGGGCGCGGGAGATACGCAGTATTTT. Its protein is CASSLEGAGDTQYF.

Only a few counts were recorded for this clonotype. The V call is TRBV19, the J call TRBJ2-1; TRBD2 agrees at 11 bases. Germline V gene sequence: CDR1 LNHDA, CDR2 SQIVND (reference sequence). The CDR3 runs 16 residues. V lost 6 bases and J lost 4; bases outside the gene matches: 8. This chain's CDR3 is CASRRMTSGTYNEQFF. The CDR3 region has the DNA TGTGCCAGTAGGAGGATGACTAGCGGGACGTACAATGAGCAGTTCTTC.

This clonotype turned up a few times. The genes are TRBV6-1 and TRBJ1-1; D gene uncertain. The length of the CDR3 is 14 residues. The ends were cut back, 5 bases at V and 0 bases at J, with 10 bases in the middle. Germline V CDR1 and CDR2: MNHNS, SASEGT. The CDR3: CASSRQQMNTEAFF. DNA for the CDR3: TGTGCCAGCAGTCGGCAGCAGATGAACACTGAAGCTTTCTTT.

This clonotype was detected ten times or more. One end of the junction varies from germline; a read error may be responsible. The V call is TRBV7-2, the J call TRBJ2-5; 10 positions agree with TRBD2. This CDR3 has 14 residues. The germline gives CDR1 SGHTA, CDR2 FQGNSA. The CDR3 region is CASRLAGGEETQYF. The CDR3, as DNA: TGTGCCAGCAGGTTAGCGGGAGGAGAGGAGACCCAGTACTTC.

The CDR3 DNA reads as TGTGCCAGCAGTTTCGGGCCCTACACTGAAGCTTTCTTT. It encodes CASSFGPYTEAFF. V usage is TRBV6-2 or TRBV6-3 and J usage is TRBJ1-1; D not resolved. This CDR3 has 13 amino acids. With 4 bases removed from V and 3 bases from J, the gap between germline ends came to 9 bases. CDR1 and CDR2 (germline): MNHEY, SVGEGT.

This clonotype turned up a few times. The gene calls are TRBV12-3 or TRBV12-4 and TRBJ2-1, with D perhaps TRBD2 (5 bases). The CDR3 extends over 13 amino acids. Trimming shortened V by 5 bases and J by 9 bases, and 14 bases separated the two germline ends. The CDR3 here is CASSEGPNSEQFF. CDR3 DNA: TGTGCCAGCAGTGAGGGCCCGAATAGTGAGCAGTTCTTC.

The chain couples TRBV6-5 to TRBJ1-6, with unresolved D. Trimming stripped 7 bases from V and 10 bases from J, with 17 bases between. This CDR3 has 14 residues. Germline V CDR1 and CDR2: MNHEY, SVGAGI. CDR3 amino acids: CASTSRTGNSPLHF. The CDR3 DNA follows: TGTGCCAGCACTTCCCGGACCGGGAACTCACCCCTCCACTTT.

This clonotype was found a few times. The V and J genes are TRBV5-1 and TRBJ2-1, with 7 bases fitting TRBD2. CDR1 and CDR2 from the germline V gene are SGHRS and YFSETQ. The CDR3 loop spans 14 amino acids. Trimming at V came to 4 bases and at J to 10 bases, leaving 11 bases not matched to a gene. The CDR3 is CASSPGTTGGEQFF. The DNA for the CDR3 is TGCGCCAGCAGCCCCGGGACTACCGGCGGGGAGCAGTTCTTC.